This TCR beta chain was captured in a study of cytomegalovirus exposure and HLA in healthy donors. Overall study findings and caveats: Common viral pathogens seemed, in a later analysis, to connect with several of the most significant clusters.

Of note for this clone: Its antigen is not known.

The study ran its PCR with 60 Vbeta and 13 Jbeta primers. Profiling relied on immunoSEQ multiplex PCR, and the TCRdb table lists in-frame clones only, not all of them. The sample yields roughly 180,000 clones, roughly 80% seen once. The specimen sequenced was PBMCs. The sequence was obtained from a woman under 30 in good health and CMV-seronegative.

The CDR3 DNA sequence: TGCAGCGTTCCCATCCCAGACAGGGTACGAGCAGATACGCAGTATTTT. This codes for CSVPIPDRVRADTQYF. The genes are TRBV29-1 and TRBJ2-3; 7 nucleotides match TRBD1. Germline CDR1 reads SQVTM; CDR2 reads ANQGSEA. V shed 5 bases, J shed 4 bases, and the junction held 15 bases outside the gene matches. This CDR3 is 16 amino acids long.